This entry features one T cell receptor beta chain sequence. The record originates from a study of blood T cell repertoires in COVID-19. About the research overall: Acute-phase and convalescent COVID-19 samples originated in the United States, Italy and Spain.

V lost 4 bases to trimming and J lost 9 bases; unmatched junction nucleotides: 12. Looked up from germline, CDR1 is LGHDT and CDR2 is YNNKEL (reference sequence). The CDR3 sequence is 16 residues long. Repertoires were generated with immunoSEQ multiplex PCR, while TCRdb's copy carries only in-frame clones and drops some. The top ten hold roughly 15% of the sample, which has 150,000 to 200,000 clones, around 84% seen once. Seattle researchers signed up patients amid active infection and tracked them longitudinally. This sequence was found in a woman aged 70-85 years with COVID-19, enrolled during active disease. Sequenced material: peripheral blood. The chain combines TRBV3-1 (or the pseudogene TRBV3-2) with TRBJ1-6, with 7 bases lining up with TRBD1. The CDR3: CASSLFRGRNGSPLHF. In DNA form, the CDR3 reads TGTGCCAGCAGCCTTTTTAGGGGGCGAAATGGTTCACCCCTCCACTTT.